This T cell receptor (beta chain) appears in the sequencing data of a study of CD8+ T cells in alopecia areata. Across the study: Twice a day, 5 to 10 mg of oral tofacitinib was administered to treated patients.

cDNA prepared by RNA extraction and subsequent reverse transcription served as the template for sequencing. TCRdb keeps only in-frame clones here, not all; method: immunoSEQ multiplex PCR. The sample yields about 140,000 clones, 70% to 90% seen once. As to this clone: Its target is unknown.

Treatment defined: oral pan-JAK inhibitor, 5-10 mg twice daily. Sampling of alopecia areata patients yielded lesional scalp punch biopsies as well as peripheral blood. Study findings and constraints: More clonal than normal scalp was lesional scalp, particularly alopecia totalis/universalis.

The receptor was derived from a human donor with alopecia areata. The sequencing here drew on CD8+ T cells sorted from blood, taken at week 4, from a patient treated with tofacitinib.

CDR3: CASSFRPSSYNEQFF. The CDR3 DNA reads TGTGCCAGCAGTTTTAGGCCGAGCTCCTACAATGAGCAGTTCTTC. The chain links TRBV6-5 to TRBJ2-1; D unresolved. Germline assignment: CDR1 MNHEY and CDR2 SVGAGI. The CDR3 is 15 residues long. V lost 4 bases, J lost 0 bases, and 10 bases lay in between.